These T cell receptor beta chains were read from a single sample in a study of T cells in Graves' hyperthyroidism and ophthalmopathy. Via MiXCR, TCRdb re-called the multiplex PCR reads, giving one row per CDR3 protein. The sample yields more than 300,000 distinct CDR3 sequences, less than 20% seen once. The specimen was blood. These TCRs come from a man aged 18 to 30 with Graves' ophthalmopathy. CDR3s include the opening cysteine and the closing phenylalanine or tryptophan.

>TRBV5-1|17|TRBJ1-2
CASSSRDRGSPGDGYTF
>TRBV27|15|TRBJ2-7
CASSWSLETSYEQYF
>TRBV19|16|TRBJ2-3
CASSIGEGAITDTQYF
>TRBV20-1|15|TRBJ2-3
CSARPAGSSTDTQYF
>TRBV15|15|TRBJ2-7
CATSRPPGQAEEQYF
>TRBV7-3|15|TRBJ2-1
CPSSPGLAGAEEQFF
>TRBV10-3|15|TRBJ1-3
CAIWARGPSGNTIYF
>TRBV28|12|TRBJ1-2
CASTLGSRGYTF
>TRBV5-1|15|TRBJ1-1
CASSLAVSGPTEAFF
>TRBV4-2|14|TRBJ1-1
CASSQEHGGTEAFF
>TRBV4-1|17|TRBJ1-2
CASSQGTGPPGDYGYTF
>TRBV12-3/TRBV12-4|14|TRBJ1-3
CASSAGASGNTIYF
>TRBV6-1|16|TRBJ2-7
CASSEAGTSGGYEQYF
>TRBV15|14|TRBJ2-7
CATSKVGTSYEQYF
>TRBV5-1|14|TRBJ1-2
CASSSDGSFYGYTF
>TRBV2|15|TRBJ1-2
CASSDASRGINDYTF
>TRBV3-1|18|TRBJ2-3
CASSHSGLAAHGGDTQYF
>TRBV7-2|13|TRBJ1-1
CASSFGPDTEAFF
>TRBV7-6|15|TRBJ2-3
CASSSPDRDTDTQYF
>TRBV28|16|TRBJ1-1
CASSPRTGAANTEAFF
>TRBV11-2|14|TRBJ1-6
CASTWPRDASPLHF
>TRBV20-1|14|TRBJ1-6
CSADHGFRGSPLHF
>TRBV5-1|14|TRBJ2-2
CATAGLANTGELFF
>TRBV5-6|11|TRBJ2-6
CASSWSGVLTF
>TRBV18|15|TRBJ2-1
CASSPGTGAANEQFF
>TRBV6-5|18|TRBJ2-3
CTSSYSSMSGGWTDTQYF
>TRBV11-2|15|TRBJ2-7
CASRPPGTTFGEQYF
>TRBV2|14|TRBJ1-4
CASRLSSPNEKLFF
>TRBV7-2|15|TRBJ2-3
CASSTRTGGRDTQYF
>TRBV12-3/TRBV12-4|14|TRBJ2-7
CASALGQESYEQYF
>TRBV12-3/TRBV12-4|15|TRBJ2-6
CASSLRGSGANVLTF